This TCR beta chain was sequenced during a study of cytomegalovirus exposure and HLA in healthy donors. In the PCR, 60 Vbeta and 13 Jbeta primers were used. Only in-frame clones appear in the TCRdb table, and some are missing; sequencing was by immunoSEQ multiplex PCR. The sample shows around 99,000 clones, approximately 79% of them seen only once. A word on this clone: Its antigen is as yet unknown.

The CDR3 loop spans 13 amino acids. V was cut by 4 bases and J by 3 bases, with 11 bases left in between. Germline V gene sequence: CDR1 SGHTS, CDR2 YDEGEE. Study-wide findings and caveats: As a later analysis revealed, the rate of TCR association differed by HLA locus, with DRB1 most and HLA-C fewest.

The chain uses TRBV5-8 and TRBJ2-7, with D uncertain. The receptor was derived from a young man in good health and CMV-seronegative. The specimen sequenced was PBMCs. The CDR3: CASSVRPGYEQYF. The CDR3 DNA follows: TGTGCCAGCAGCGTCCGGCCGGGCTACGAGCAGTACTTC.